The sample holds a few counts of the clone carrying this T cell receptor beta chain. From the RT-PCR reads, TCRdb called clonotypes with MiXCR, one entry per CDR3 protein. The data show about 680,000 distinct CDR3 sequences, with 14% seen just once and 3% to 4.5% held by the top ten. The CDR3 covers 16 residues. Germline V gene sequence: CDR1 SGHRS, CDR2 YFSETQ. Trimming shortened V by 0 bases and J by 0 bases, and 12 bases separated the two germline ends. The V and J genes are TRBV5-1 and TRBJ1-2; possible D gene TRBD1, 5 bases. Specimen: memory CD4+ T cells from blood. The sequence was obtained from a female donor in good health, serving as a healthy control. DNA for the CDR3: TGCGCCAGCAGCTTGGGACAGTCCTACGCTAACTATGGCTACACCTTC. It encodes CASSLGQSYANYGYTF.